This T cell receptor (beta chain) was recovered during a study of cytomegalovirus exposure and HLA in healthy donors (dated 2017 in TCRdb). Turning to the overall study: In an earlier analysis of roughly 500 of the donors, about 260 Gb of sequence data and 100 million or so unique TCR beta sequences from about 190 million T cells were reported. An early release covering about 600 HLA-typed donors comprised about 310 gigabases of sequencing data and roughly 85 million unique TCR sequences. Among the roughly 400 genotyped donors, roughly 80% belonged to the genetic ancestry cluster associated with self-reported Caucasian donors. The study aimed to test whether signatures of past pathogen exposure could be identified by cataloging public T cell receptors. The T cell repertoires of several hundred subjects were profiled by immunosequencing and related to cytomegalovirus serostatus. In addition to the first cohort of roughly 700 subjects, a separate validation cohort of 120 different subjects was used. To predict cytomegalovirus infection status, the study brought together high-throughput TCR immunosequencing, statistical association of individual TCRs with disease status, and machine learning. In a later analysis, previously published TCR beta repertoires from 666 donors were re-analyzed and high-resolution HLA genotyping was added so that TCR occurrence patterns could be studied. Rather than drawing on any new phenotypic data, the later analysis identified candidate immune exposures from TCR beta sequences and the way those sequences occurred across donors. In an earlier analysis of 587 of the donors, high-throughput TCR beta sequencing was used to judge whether each TCR beta V gene segment behaved as functional or pseudogenic. Donor age, sex, ethnicity and CMV serostatus were collected together with the repertoire data. A later genetic analysis took genome-wide SNP genotypes for 398 of the 666 donors and used that subset as a discovery cohort. Every discovery cohort repertoire had been produced on one sequencing platform. Both class I and class II loci were covered by HLA typing, at four-digit resolution. The number of typed donors differed by locus: roughly 629-640 for A, B, C, DRB1 and DQB1; roughly 510 for DQA1; 606 for DPA1; and around 470 for DPB1. Five DR-DQ haplotypes were handled as single units for association and clustering, since linkage in the cohort was strong. On average, about 240,000 unique TCR beta nucleotide sequences were sequenced per donor among a few hundred genotyped donors of the cohort, with roughly 18% of those sequences being non-productive. What the study reported, not specific to this receptor: It was suggested by the authors that the approach could potentially be generalized to other disease states and immunological phenotypes. In a later analysis, most CMV-associated TCR beta chains were found to appear HLA-restricted, with HLA associations seemingly driven largely by CMV exposure. Cytomegalovirus status was reported to be diagnosed by the classifier with high specificity and sensitivity in both the original and validation cohorts. A few of the identified cytomegalovirus-associated TCR beta chains were confirmed in vitro to be specific for cytomegalovirus antigens. About 17 rarely observed V segments, including chromosome 9 orphons, were excluded from the earlier analysis of about 600 of the donors because counts were too low. A cluster of highly shared sequence variants was judged likely to be a technical artifact of the sequencing pipeline. In a later analysis, HLA-associated TCR beta chains were found to be more clonally expanded and to have lower generation probabilities than equally common non-associated chains. Sequencing depth was assumed to be roughly uniform across donors in the presence/absence analyses, though that assumption may not hold. According to a later genetic analysis, donors in an Asian-associated ancestry cluster had fewer N-insertions in productive TCRs than the approximately 670-donor mean. This cohort had only TCR beta chains sequenced, and the lack of alpha or paired-chain data limited which features could be detected. The only immune exposure information available for the cohort was CMV serostatus. Most TCR sequences were seen in very few donors, while some public TCRs were found in many individuals. Because some donors lacked HLA typing at each locus, the association tests relied only on the typed subset. Broadly in line with IMGT annotations, most TCR beta V segments showed up in productive rearrangements about 90% or about 30% of the time in an earlier analysis of 450 to 750 of the donors. At a false discovery rate of 0.05, a later analysis linked some 17,000 TCR beta sequences to specific HLA alleles. A later analysis found that TCR association rates varied across HLA loci, with DRB1 alleles showing the most associated TCRs and HLA-C alleles the fewest. The study listed 150 to 200 TCR beta chains as associated with cytomegalovirus. Assigning TCR associations to individual alleles was difficult when HLA alleles, especially DR and DQ, strongly co-occurred. A later genetic analysis associated a missense DCLRE1C variant with V-gene and J-gene trimming of TCR beta chains, and an independent cohort replicated the association. A further reported finding was that TCR beta sequences accurately predicted the HLA-A and HLA-B alleles for most subjects in the first cohort. Linkage disequilibrium might explain the correlated functional status among segregating V segments, but an unknown experimental factor could not be ruled out. Some IMGT-functional V segments, including TRBV6-2 and TRBV6-3, could not be told apart with the 87-base-pair reads, so those segments were excluded. A later analysis reported that several top co-occurrence clusters appeared linked to parvovirus B19, influenza, CMV and Epstein-Barr virus.

The cohort comprised several hundred healthy bone marrow donors. All cohort members were sampled while nominally healthy, although unrecorded immune exposures were likely present. The donor tested CMV seronegative and was one of the 352 seronegative cohort members. Each donor provided a peripheral blood sample, and peripheral blood mononuclear cells were used for TCR beta sequencing. Genomic DNA extraction from the blood cell samples was performed with the Qiagen DNeasy Blood Extraction Kit. As concerns this clone: There is no known antigen for this receptor. Within one base of it there is no much larger clone, and no base qualities were kept. The sample holds other DNA sequences that translate to the same CDR3.

CDR1 and CDR2, looked up from the germline V gene, are MNHEY and SVGAGI. The CDR3 starts with the cysteine, ends with the phenylalanine, and has 12 residues. Just the 36-base CDR3 DNA is kept, in frame starting at base 1. The V end loses 7 bases and the J end loses 5 bases, and a stretch of 11 bases separates them. Preparation of the library involved the immunoSEQ multiplex PCR assay. For the multiplex PCR, a mixture combining 60 forward primers for TCR Vbeta segments and 13 reverse primers for TCR Jbeta segments was used. The CDR3 region of rearranged TCR beta genes was amplified from genomic DNA with a multiplex PCR assay. The amplified TCR beta libraries were sequenced on the Illumina HiSeq System as 87-base-pair reads. The original pipeline was this. A later analysis tallied tens of millions of unique TCR beta chains across the approximately 670 repertoires, and some 10 million of those chains were shared by two or more donors. A nearest-neighbor algorithm error-corrected the raw reads and collapsed the reads into unique sequences, merging closely related sequences to remove PCR and sequencing errors. CDR3 sequences were aligned to IMGT reference sequences to assign V, D and J gene segments. For a sequence to be retained, a match of at least six nucleotides to both a V gene segment and a J gene segment was required. Rearrangements were called productive when the CDR3 lacked stop codons and stayed in frame with V and J; all others were non-productive. CDR3 was defined according to IMGT convention as the region running from the second conserved V-encoded cysteine to the conserved J-encoded phenylalanine. In an earlier analysis of approximately 500 of the donors, sequences lacking an unambiguous match to a single V gene segment were excluded. An earlier analysis of a few hundred of the donors called V segments functional above 56.7% productive rearrangements and segregating when the between-donor standard deviation exceeded 5%. A statistical classification framework was built for diagnosing cytomegalovirus status from the catalog of TCR beta chain sequences. V and J gene assignment, in a later analysis, came from comparing TCR nucleotide sequences with IMGT/GENE-DB human TR gene sequences. In a later analysis, CDR3 sequences and most-parsimonious VDJ recombination scenarios were assigned using the TCRdist pipeline. In a later analysis, every TCR beta chain was defined by the combination of its CDR3 amino acid sequence and its V-gene family, and reads without a unique V-gene family were dropped. As a way to deal with suspected cross-contamination and a sequencing artifact, a later analysis dropped approximately 570 nucleotide sequences that were highly shared and had low generation probability. For each public chain, a later analysis derived a clonal expansion index from normalized ranks of inferred template counts within each repertoire. A later analysis computed generation probabilities with a VDJ recombination model fitted to out-of-frame rearrangements, and checked the results against IGoR. In a later analysis, TCR-TCR, TCR-HLA and TCR-CMV co-occurrence was scored with hypergeometric tests, and a repertoire-size bias correction was applied to TCR pairs. A later analysis estimated false discovery rates by permuting HLA or CMV assignments 20 times. In a later analysis, co-occurring TCRs were grouped using DBSCAN, with TCRdist sequence similarity added in when clustering inside HLA-allele-positive subsets. Co-occurrence clustering excluded repertoires with fewer than 30,000 or more than 120,000 public chains, plus five with anomalous nucleotide sharing. This is the immuneACCESS table as TCRdb keeps it, with only in-frame sequences that have V and J called. A part of the clones is gone; compared with another copy, unresolved V genes explain less than half, and the rest is unexplained. That table is the source of V, J and clone size, and D and trimming were worked out from the DNA. The sample table holds about 160,000 clones, of which around 82% were seen once. The top ten constitute less than 0.4% of the sample.

The sequence was obtained from a boy aged 2-9 years in good health and CMV-seronegative. The rearrangement combines TRBV6-5 with TRBJ2-5, with TRBD2 perhaps the D gene, on 6 matching bases. Sequenced: PBMCs. The CDR3 amino acid sequence is: CASTAGGETQYF. The nucleotide sequence reads TGTGCCAGCACAGCTGGGGGGGAGACCCAGTACTTC.